This T cell receptor (beta chain) was sequenced in a study of T cell repertoires in cytomegalovirus infection. In the study overall: Public TCR beta signatures indicated both CMV infection and matching HLA type.

TCRdb re-analysed the reads in MiXCR, keeping a single row per CDR3 protein. The sample lists about 530,000 distinct CDR3 sequences; around 27% were seen once. Many counts were recorded for this clonotype. The antigen remains undetermined. Regarding the study as a whole: Carriers of CMV plus the relevant HLA were identified by cumulative public TCR beta family frequency.

V was clipped by 5 bases and J by 10 bases; unmatched bases: 5. This CDR3 spans 13 amino acids. CDR1 and CDR2 (germline): SGHTA, FQGNSA. Source material: PBMCs. The sequence derives from a human donor in good health (CMV status not recorded). Some clones in this sample may be carry-over from other donors' samples. The chain carries TRBV7-2 and TRBJ2-1; TRBD1 matches 10 bases. This chain's CDR3 is CASSPRDRGEQFF. CDR3 nucleotide sequence: TGTGCCAGCAGCCCGAGGGACAGGGGAGAGCAGTTCTTC. Filled out from reference TRBV7-2 and TRBJ2-1, the complete variable domain reads GAGVSQSPSNKVTEKGKDVELRCDPISGHTALYWYRQSLGQGLEFLIYFQGNSAPDKSGLPSDRFSAERTGGSVSTLTIQRTQQEDSAVYLCASSPRDRGEQFFGPGTRLTVL.